The clone carrying this T cell receptor beta chain was seen a handful of times. These data are taken from a study of yellow fever vaccine responses in identical twins. TCRdb analysed the RT-PCR reads with MiXCR anew, one entry per CDR3 protein. The data show under 1,500 distinct CDR3 sequences, with around 5.7% seen just once and around 10% held by the top ten. CDR3 length equals 16 residues. The J segment lost 8 bases and the V segment lost 0 bases, leaving 11 bases of the junction unmatched. Germline-derived CDR1 and CDR2 are SGHDN and FVKESK. This TCR was sampled from a woman aged 18-35 years who received the yellow fever vaccine. The sequencing here drew on T cells from blood (PBMCs), unsorted or a sorted subset (not recorded which), taken before or after yellow fever vaccination (not recorded which). This chain uses TRBV14 with TRBJ1-1; 8 nucleotides line up with TRBD1. DNA of the CDR3: TGTGCCAGCAGCCAAGATCGGACAGGGACCACACGAGAAGCTTTCTTT. Its translation is CASSQDRTGTTREAFF.